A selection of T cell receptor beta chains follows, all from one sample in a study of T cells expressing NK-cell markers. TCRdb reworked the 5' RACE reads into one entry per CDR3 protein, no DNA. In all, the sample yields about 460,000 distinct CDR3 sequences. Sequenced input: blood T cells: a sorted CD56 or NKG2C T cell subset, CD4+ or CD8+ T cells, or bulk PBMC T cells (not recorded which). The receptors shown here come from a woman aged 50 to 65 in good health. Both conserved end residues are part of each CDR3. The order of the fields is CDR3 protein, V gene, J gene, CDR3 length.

CASSESYSNQPQHF	TRBV10-2	TRBJ1-5	14
CASSSRTASTGNTIYF	TRBV4-2	TRBJ1-3	16
CASSSLRGPHF	TRBV27	TRBJ1-5	11
CSARDQGGKKTQYF	TRBV20-1	TRBJ2-5	14
CSVTPGHMNTEAFF	TRBV29-1	TRBJ1-1	14
CASSRAANTGELFF	TRBV3-1	TRBJ2-2	14
CSARIRDGGYEQYF	TRBV20-1	TRBJ2-7	14
CASSLKVLTADTQYF	TRBV5-6	TRBJ2-3	15
CASSQMGARYQETQYF	TRBV14	TRBJ2-5	16
CASNGQGGSPLHF	TRBV30	TRBJ1-6	13
CASSHSVIGRAAGELFF	TRBV19	TRBJ2-2	17
CASSDPSGRAFSGELFF	TRBV12-3/TRBV12-4	TRBJ2-2	17
CASSFRQVLPRGYTF	TRBV12-3/TRBV12-4	TRBJ1-2	15
CASSQDVKLFF	TRBV4-1	TRBJ1-4	11
CASSSPIYKREFHEQFF	TRBV5-1	TRBJ2-1	17
CATSARGRNNEQFF	TRBV15	TRBJ2-1	14
CSVGRDYGYTF	TRBV29-1	TRBJ1-2	11
CASSPLGTSGELFF	TRBV5-1	TRBJ2-2	14
CASSRTGGQGGSQFF	TRBV18	TRBJ2-1	15
CASSYSGTSKVYEQYF	TRBV6-5	TRBJ2-7	16
CASSVLSPGTDTQYF	TRBV9	TRBJ2-3	15
CASTYSFDTQYF	TRBV7-8	TRBJ2-3	12
CASSLQGTGREKLFF	TRBV27	TRBJ1-4	15
CASSWTGPDGAKNIQYF	TRBV5-1	TRBJ2-4	17
CASSLYRLGGETQYF	TRBV7-2	TRBJ2-5	15
CASSALLGVQETQYF	TRBV6-6	TRBJ2-5	15
CASSELLATNTGELFF	TRBV10-1	TRBJ2-2	16
CSARDPRRTAGAYNEQFF	TRBV20-1	TRBJ2-1	18
CASSRGSLDYEQYF	TRBV4-2	TRBJ2-7	14
CASSLTGTGAQETQYF	TRBV11-2	TRBJ2-5	16
CASSRGRQFDNNEQFF	TRBV14	TRBJ2-1	16
CATSRDMGEWRFF	TRBV15	TRBJ2-1	13
CASSQDEVTGELFF	TRBV3-1	TRBJ2-2	14
CSAREGTTSTDTQYF	TRBV20-1	TRBJ2-3	15
CSARTAVAEKLFF	TRBV20-1	TRBJ1-4	13
CASNPLAGRGAAFF	TRBV2	TRBJ1-1	14
CASSLEVTYGYTF	TRBV11-3	TRBJ1-2	13